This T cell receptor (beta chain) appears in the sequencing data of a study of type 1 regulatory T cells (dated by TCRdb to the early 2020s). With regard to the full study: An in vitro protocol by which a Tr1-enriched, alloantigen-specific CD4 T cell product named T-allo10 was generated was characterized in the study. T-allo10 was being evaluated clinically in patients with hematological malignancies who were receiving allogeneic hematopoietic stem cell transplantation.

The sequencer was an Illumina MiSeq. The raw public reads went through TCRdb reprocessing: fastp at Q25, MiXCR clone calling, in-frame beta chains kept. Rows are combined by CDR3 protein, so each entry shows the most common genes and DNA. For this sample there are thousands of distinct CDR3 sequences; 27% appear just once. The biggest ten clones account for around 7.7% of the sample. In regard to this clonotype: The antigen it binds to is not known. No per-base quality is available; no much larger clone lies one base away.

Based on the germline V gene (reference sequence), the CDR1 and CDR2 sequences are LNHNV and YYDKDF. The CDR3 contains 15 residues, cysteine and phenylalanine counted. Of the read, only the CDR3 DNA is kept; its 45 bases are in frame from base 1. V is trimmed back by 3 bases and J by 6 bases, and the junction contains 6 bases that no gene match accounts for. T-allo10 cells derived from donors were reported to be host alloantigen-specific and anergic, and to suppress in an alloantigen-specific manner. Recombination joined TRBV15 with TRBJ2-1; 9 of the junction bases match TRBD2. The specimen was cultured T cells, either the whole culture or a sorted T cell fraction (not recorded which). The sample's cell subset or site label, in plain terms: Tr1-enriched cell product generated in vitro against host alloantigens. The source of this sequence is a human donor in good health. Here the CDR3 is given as CATSSRVTSGNEQFF. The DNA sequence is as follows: TGTGCCACCAGCAGCCGAGTGACTAGCGGCAATGAGCAGTTCTTC.